The 7 T cell receptor beta chains below come from one sample, sequenced in a study of CD8 T cells in ankylosing spondylitis. No antigen is known for these receptors. In TCRdb, the 5' RACE reads were re-called with MiXCR into one record per CDR3 protein. The sample consists of around 430,000 distinct CDR3 sequences, 17% of them appearing once. Study-level results: Seemingly distinctive of ankylosing spondylitis blood was a TCR beta motif formed by eight highly homologous variants.

The sequenced material came from blood, either unsorted or a sorted T cell fraction (not recorded which). Every receptor here comes from a male donor with ankylosing spondylitis.

The V gene is TRBV7-9, the J gene TRBJ2-5, with D possibly matching TRBD2 (6 bases). Germline CDR1 is SEHNR and CDR2 is FQNEAQ (reference sequence). CDR3 size: 14 residues. With 6 bases removed from V and 5 bases from J, the gap between germline ends came to 16 bases. The CDR3 sequence: CASRPGLPMETQYF. In DNA form, the CDR3 reads TGTGCCAGCAGACCGGGACTCCCGATGGAGACCCAGTACTTC.

Details on this clonotype: Just one base apart from a much larger clone, this may be a read error. This sequence joins TRBV20-1 and TRBJ1-2; D uncertain. The CDR3 contains 14 residues. The germline gives CDR1 DFQATT, CDR2 SNEGSKA (reference sequence). V lost 2 bases, J lost 4 bases, and 14 bases lay in between. The CDR3 DNA reads as TGCAGTGCTAGAATAGACGGGGAGGCCTATGGCTACACCTTC. This sequence encodes CSARIDGEAYGYTF.

This clonotype came up a few times. CDR3 protein: CATSDRVHQPQHF. In DNA form, the CDR3 reads TGTGCCACTTCGGACAGGGTACATCAGCCCCAGCATTTT. J is TRBJ1-5 and V is TRBV24-1; TRBD1 matches at 8 bases. CDR1 is KGHDR and CDR2 is SFDVKD in the germline V gene. The CDR3 has 13 amino acids. J lost 5 bases, V lost 10 bases, and 6 bases had no gene match.

This clonotype came up a few times. The chain carries TRBV4-2 and TRBJ2-7; 11 nucleotides align to TRBD2. V was pared by 0 bases and J by 6 bases, with 7 bases of the junction left unmatched. This CDR3 is built from 16 residues. Germline CDR1 reads LGHNA; CDR2 reads YNFKEQ. CDR3 residues: CASSQEIAGGPGEQYF. Here the CDR3 DNA reads TGTGCCAGCAGCCAAGAAATAGCGGGAGGGCCCGGCGAGCAGTACTTC.

The chain links TRBV29-1 to TRBJ1-1, with no clear D. The CDR3 runs to 13 residues. V lost 6 bases, J lost 1 base, and 12 bases lay in between. Germline V gene data show CDR1 as SQVTM and CDR2 as ANQGSEA. As DNA, the CDR3 is TGCAGCGTAACGTCTTTAAAGAACACTGAAGCTTTCTTT. Translating it yields CSVTSLKNTEAFF.

This clonotype was picked up a small number of times. The chain combines TRBV5-6 with TRBJ2-4; D unresolved. CDR1 and CDR2 (germline): SGHDT, YYEEEE. Between the trimmed V and J ends, which lost 4 bases and 16 bases, there was a span of 6 bases. CDR3 length: 8 residues. As DNA, the CDR3 is TGTGCCAGCAGCCTGGGCTACTTC. As protein: CASSLGYF.

This clonotype was counted a few times. V gene TRBV2 combines with J gene TRBJ1-1, with unresolved D. The CDR3 covers 12 residues. Germline V gives CDR1 SNHLY, CDR2 FYNNEI. V lost 6 bases, J lost 5 bases, and 10 bases lay in between. CDR3 residues: CASRVSGTEAFF. The CDR3 region has the DNA TGTGCCAGCAGGGTGTCGGGGACTGAAGCTTTCTTT. The whole variable domain, filled in from reference TRBV2 and TRBJ1-1, reads EPEVTQTPSHQVTQMGQEVILRCVPISNHLYFYWYRQILGQKVEFLVSFYNNEISEKSEIFDDQFSVERPDGSNFTLKIRSTKLEDSAMYFCASRVSGTEAFFGQGTRLTVV.